The 24 T cell receptor beta chains reported below all come from one sample, sequenced in a study of beta chain features in type 1 diabetes. The investigators reverse transcribed all of the isolated RNA, so they sequenced expressed TCRB transcripts. Assay: immunoSEQ multiplex PCR; the TCRdb copy retains only in-frame clones and omits some. The sample lists fewer than 350,000 clones, roughly 15% seen once, with roughly 0.015% in the top ten. Findings and limits, study-wide: Shortening of TCRB CDR3s, moderate but significant, appeared in all four CD4+ subsets of Type 1 diabetes patients.

These receptors' targets are unknown. The sequencing input was naive CD4+ T cells from blood. These receptors all stem from a man aged 18 to 29 with type 1 diabetes.

The chain joins TRBV5-4 to TRBJ1-4, with 7 bases fitting TRBD1. The CDR3 sequence is 14 residues long. Germline CDR1 reads SGHNT; CDR2 reads YYREEE (reference sequence). J lost 6 bases, V lost 4 bases, and 6 bases had no gene match. The DNA of the CDR3 is TGTGCCAGCAGCACGACAGGGTTAGATGAAAAACTGTTTTTT. Its translation: CASSTTGLDEKLFF.

The V gene is TRBV6-5, the J gene TRBJ2-4, with TRBD1 identical over 9 bases. The CDR3 contains 15 residues. Germline V gives CDR1 MNHEY, CDR2 SVGAGI. V trimming: 4 bases; J trimming: 8 bases; junction bases outside the gene matches: 9. CDR3 DNA: TGTGCCAGCAGTTTCTCGGGACAGGGACGGCACATTCAGTACTTC. Translation: CASSFSGQGRHIQYF.

The chain combines TRBV29-1 with TRBJ2-3, with 12 positions matching TRBD2. From germline, CDR1 is SQVTM and CDR2 ANQGSEA. Trimming at V came to 7 bases and at J to 2 bases, leaving 4 bases not matched to a gene. CDR3 length: 14 residues. The CDR3 spells CSARLAGVTDTQYF. The CDR3 DNA sequence: TGCAGCGCCAGACTAGCGGGAGTCACAGATACGCAGTATTTT.

This clone was observed a few times. The rearrangement uses TRBV7-2 and TRBJ1-5; D not certain. CDR1 is SGHTA, CDR2 FQGNSA, per germline. This CDR3 contains 12 residues. V was shortened by 3 bases and J by 5 bases, with 5 bases between the two germline ends. The CDR3 DNA sequence: TGTGCCAGCAGCTTTCTTTATCAGCCCCAGCATTTT. Its protein is CASSFLYQPQHF. Variable domain in full (rest from reference TRBV7-2 and TRBJ1-5): GAGVSQSPSNKVTEKGKDVELRCDPISGHTALYWYRQSLGQGLEFLIYFQGNSAPDKSGLPSDRFSAERTGGSVSTLTIQRTQQEDSAVYLCASSFLYQPQHFGDGTRLSIL.

This clone has more than one count but fewer than ten. The chain links TRBV7-2 to TRBJ1-2; TRBD1 is a possible D gene (5 bases). V gave up 0 bases and J gave up 2 bases, with 13 bases separating them. CDR3 length: 16 residues. Germline values: CDR1 SGHTA, CDR2 FQGNSA. The CDR3, as DNA: TGTGCCAGCAGCTTAGCGCTGGCGGGACGGAACTATGGCTACACCTTC. It yields the protein CASSLALAGRNYGYTF.

The sample holds a few counts of this clone. V usage is TRBV25-1 and J usage is TRBJ2-7; 9 bases line up with TRBD1. V lost 8 bases, J lost 5 bases, and 10 bases stayed unmatched. The CDR3 is 14 amino acids. Per germline, CDR1 MGHDK and CDR2 SYGVNS. In DNA form, the CDR3 reads TGTGCCAGCTCTCAGGGACAGGGTGAGGACGAGCAGTACTTC. Translation gives CASSQGQGEDEQYF.

This clone was seen a handful of times. V usage is TRBV7-2 and J usage is TRBJ2-7; 9 bases fit TRBD1. Trimming cost V 3 bases and J 5 bases; bases outside gene matches: 11. Germline V CDR1 and CDR2: SGHTA, FQGNSA. The CDR3 is 16 residues long. The CDR3 DNA reads TGTGCCAGCAGCTTTAGAGAGACAGGGGGTATAAACGAGCAGTACTTC. Protein product: CASSFRETGGINEQYF.

The rearrangement joins TRBV10-2 to TRBJ1-2; D might be TRBD1 (6 bases). Germline-derived CDR1 and CDR2 are WSHSY and SAAADI. The CDR3 is made up of 13 amino acids. Between the trimmed V and J ends, which lost 2 bases and 8 bases, there was a span of 12 bases. The CDR3 loop is CASSETGTNGYTF. The CDR3 DNA follows: TGCGCCAGCAGTGAGACAGGGACGAACGGCTACACCTTC.

This clone was observed a handful of times. The chain has TRBV29-1 and TRBJ2-3; D gene unclear. The germline V gene encodes CDR1 SQVTM and CDR2 ANQGSEA. The V end was cut by 3 bases, the J end by 4 bases, with 8 bases between. The CDR3 runs to 12 residues. The CDR3 sequence: CSVDRGADTQYF. Written as DNA, the CDR3 is TGCAGCGTTGATCGTGGAGCAGATACGCAGTATTTT.

The J gene is TRBJ2-7, the V gene TRBV4-2, with 7 bases fitting TRBD2. This CDR3 is 16 amino acids long. CDR1 and CDR2 (germline): LGHNA, YNFKEQ. The trim removed 0 bases at V and 4 bases at J, leaving 9 bases unmatched. CDR3 DNA sequence: TGTGCCAGCAGCCAAGATGTCGGGGGAGGGCCTTACGAGCAGTACTTC. Encoded protein: CASSQDVGGGPYEQYF.

This chain uses TRBV7-9 with TRBJ2-2, with 9 nucleotides matching TRBD1. The germline V gene encodes CDR1 SEHNR and CDR2 FQNEAQ (reference sequence). This CDR3 is built from 15 residues. The junction had 6 bases not matched to a gene; V was cut back by 5 bases and J by 5 bases. The CDR3 loop is CASSKTGGGTGELFF. The CDR3 nucleotides are TGTGCCAGCAGCAAGACAGGGGGAGGAACCGGGGAGCTGTTTTTT.

The chain uses TRBV6-6 and TRBJ2-5, with D tentatively TRBD2 (6 bases). Per the germline V gene, CDR1 is MNHNY and CDR2 is SVGAGI (reference sequence). Trimming cost V 0 bases and J 4 bases, with 15 bases left between them. The CDR3 has 16 residues. CDR3 in amino acids: CASSYSRRTGVETQYF. CDR3 sequence (DNA): TGTGCCAGCAGTTACTCTAGACGGACGGGAGTAGAGACCCAGTACTTC.

This clone was seen a few times. The chain employs TRBV6-1 and TRBJ1-5, with D possibly TRBD1 on 5 matching bases. Germline CDR1 MNHNS, CDR2 SASEGT. The CDR3 covers 14 residues. V gave up 7 bases and J gave up 4 bases, with 14 bases separating them. The CDR3 DNA is TGTGCCAGCAAACAGGAACCGCTGAATCAGCCCCAGCATTTT. Residues: CASKQEPLNQPQHF.

This clone has just a few counts. The chain links TRBV6-5 to TRBJ1-5; a possible D gene is TRBD1 (6 bases). CDR1 is MNHEY, CDR2 SVGAGI, per germline. Deletions cut 4 bases from V and 0 bases from J, with 10 bases between. The CDR3 length is 15 residues. The CDR3 coding sequence is TGTGCCAGCAGTTCAAGGGGGAATAGCAATCAGCCCCAGCATTTT. Protein: CASSSRGNSNQPQHF.

The rearrangement links TRBV19 to TRBJ2-1; the match to TRBD2 covers 7 bases. From germline, CDR1 is LNHDA and CDR2 SQIVND (reference sequence). After removal of 9 bases from V and 4 bases from J, the junction contained 9 bases not matched to a gene. This CDR3 is built from 14 residues. For the CDR3, the DNA is TGTGCCAGCGCCGGGGGGAGACTGTACAATGAGCAGTTCTTC. Translating it yields CASAGGRLYNEQFF.

The chain recombines TRBV7-9 with TRBJ2-3; tentatively, D is TRBD1 (6 bases). The V and J ends lost 2 bases and 6 bases respectively, with 6 bases between them. Germline assignment: CDR1 SEHNR and CDR2 FQNEAQ (reference sequence). The CDR3 is made up of 12 amino acids. The CDR3 DNA sequence: TGTGCCAGCAGCTTACAGGGGGATACGCAGTATTTT. It translates to CASSLQGDTQYF. The whole variable domain, filled in from reference TRBV7-9 and TRBJ2-3, reads DTGVSQNPRHKITKRGQNVTFRCDPISEHNRLYWYRQTLGQGPEFLTYFQNEAQLEKSRLLSDRFSAERPKGSFSTLEIQRTEQGDSAMYLCASSLQGDTQYFGPGTRLTVL.

The chain couples TRBV28 to TRBJ2-6; D perhaps matches TRBD1 (5 bases). CDR1 is MDHEN, CDR2 SYDVKM, per germline. The CDR3 totals 15 residues. The V and J ends lost 6 bases and 1 base respectively, with 10 bases between them. The DNA of the CDR3 is TGTGCCAGCAGCTCCCCAGGGTCTGGGGCCAACGTCCTGACTTTC. This sequence encodes CASSSPGSGANVLTF. Filled out from reference TRBV28 and TRBJ2-6, the complete variable domain reads DVKVTQSSRYLVKRTGEKVFLECVQDMDHENMFWYRQDPGLGLRLIYFSYDVKMKEKGDIPEGYSVSREKKERFSLILESASTNQTSMYLCASSSPGSGANVLTFGAGSRLTVL.

This clone came up a few times. The chain employs TRBV28 and TRBJ2-7, with a possible D match to TRBD1 (6 bases). Trimming took off 5 bases at V and 4 bases at J, with 18 bases between the two ends. CDR3 length: 15 residues. In germline, CDR1 is MDHEN, CDR2 SYDVKM. As DNA, the CDR3 is TGTGCCAGCAGTCCTCCCCCGGGACACACTTACGAGCAGTACTTC. As protein: CASSPPPGHTYEQYF.

The chain has TRBV28 and TRBJ2-3; 8 nucleotides match TRBD2. This CDR3 contains 12 residues. Trimming at V came to 7 bases and at J to 6 bases, leaving 3 bases not matched to a gene. Looked up from germline, CDR1 is MDHEN and CDR2 is SYDVKM. This chain's CDR3 is CASIERGDTQYF. The CDR3 coding sequence is TGTGCCAGCATTGAGCGGGGGGATACGCAGTATTTT.

This chain joins TRBV4-1 and TRBJ2-2, with D unresolved. The CDR3 runs to 15 residues. V was trimmed by 0 bases and J by 8 bases, leaving 13 bases between them. Germline V gene sequence: CDR1 MGHRA, CDR2 YSYEKL. CDR3 in amino acids: CASSQDRNFRGELFF. The CDR3 DNA is TGCGCCAGCAGCCAAGATAGGAATTTCAGGGGGGAGCTGTTTTTT.

This clone showed up just a few times. This chain uses TRBV11-2 with TRBJ1-1, with D hard to call. Trimming removed 2 bases at V and 1 base at J, with 8 bases between. The CDR3 has 14 amino acids. Germline lookup yields CDR1 SGHAT and CDR2 FQNNGV. In DNA, the CDR3 is TGTGCCAGCAGCTTACTAAAGTGGAACACTGAAGCTTTCTTT. Its translation: CASSLLKWNTEAFF.

This clone was detected a few times. V and J are TRBV15 and TRBJ2-3, with unresolved D. CDR1 and CDR2 from the germline V gene are LNHNV and YYDKDF (reference sequence). The CDR3 has 15 residues. V dropped 0 bases and J dropped 6 bases, with 13 bases sitting between them. The CDR3 region has the DNA TGTGCCACCAGCAGAGATCTGGCTAGGAAGGATACGCAGTATTTT. This translates into CATSRDLARKDTQYF.

The chain recombines TRBV28 with TRBJ2-1; D not certain. CDR3 size: 14 residues. Germline V gene sequence: CDR1 MDHEN, CDR2 SYDVKM. V was pared by 4 bases and J by 8 bases, with 15 bases between. The CDR3 region is CASSSPWSGYEQFF. The CDR3 DNA follows: TGTGCCAGCAGTTCCCCCTGGAGTGGCTATGAGCAGTTCTTC.

This clone was counted only a few times. This rearrangement joins TRBV5-4 to TRBJ2-3, with D perhaps matching TRBD2 (5 bases). The CDR3 contains 16 residues. V was clipped by 6 bases and J by 0 bases, with 17 bases between them. CDR1 is SGHNT, CDR2 YYREEE, per germline (reference sequence). The CDR3 DNA is TGTGCCAGCACCTTCCGGGCCAGCGGCAGCACAGATACGCAGTATTTT. It translates to CASTFRASGSTDTQYF. Variable domain in full (rest from reference TRBV5-4 and TRBJ2-3): ETGVTQSPTHLIKTRGQQVTLRCSSQSGHNTVSWYQQALGQGPQFIFQYYREEENGRGNFPPRFSGLQFPNYSSELNVNALELDDSALYLCASTFRASGSTDTQYFGPGTRLTVL.